This record looks at one T cell receptor beta chain sequence and its context. What it binds is unknown. The unexposed donors gave CD4+ T cells in 2011-2018, prior to COVID-19. CD4+ T cells were isolated from the cells after 10 days of culture. The CDR3 sequence is 16 residues long. V dropped 5 bases and J dropped 1 base, with 14 bases sitting between them. Germline V gene data show CDR1 as SGHTA and CDR2 as FQGNSA. The source of the sample is a study of CD4 T cells in relation to SARS-CoV-2 and coronaviruses. Data came from immunoSEQ multiplex PCR; TCRdb stores just in-frame clones and leaves some out. This sample has over 25,000 clones, with less than 85% found just once.

The sequence was obtained from a human donor in good health. V gene TRBV7-2 combines with J gene TRBJ2-2; D not resolved. The specimen was CD4+ T cells from PBMCs, cultured in vitro. This CDR3 reads CASSPVGRRNTGELFF. The CDR3, as DNA: TGTGCCAGCAGCCCGGTTGGACGTAGGAACACCGGGGAGCTGTTTTTT.